These 5 T cell receptor beta chains originate from one sample sequenced in a study of T cell repertoires in cytomegalovirus infection. TCRdb processed the reads anew with MiXCR; each CDR3 protein has one entry. This table holds some 700,000 distinct CDR3 sequences, around 35% found once. The antigens of these receptors remain unknown. Sequencing used cultured PBMCs, obtained from culture after CMV antigen stimulation. These receptors came from a human donor in good health (CMV status not recorded). Some clones in this sample may be carry-over from other donors' samples.

Regarding this clonotype: One junction end disagrees with the germline gene, perhaps due to a read error. This chain connects TRBV10-3 to TRBJ1-1, with a possible D match to TRBD1 (6 bases). Germline CDR1 reads ENHRY; CDR2 reads SYGVKD. This CDR3 has 14 amino acids. In DNA, the CDR3 is TGTGCCATCAGTGTGGAGGGGGTAGGCACTGAAGCTTCCTTT. This sequence encodes CAISVEGVGTEASF.

This clonotype was observed a few times. This chain joins TRBV7-8 and TRBJ1-2, with D tentatively TRBD1 (5 bases). V dropped 4 bases and J dropped 4 bases, with 19 bases sitting between them. This CDR3 has 16 amino acids. Per germline, CDR1 SGHVS and CDR2 FQNEAQ. In nucleotides, the CDR3 is TGTGCCAGCAGCTCCCCGAGGGGTCAGTTGGGCTATGGCTACACCTTC. It is translated as CASSSPRGQLGYGYTF. Full variable domain (remainder filled in from reference TRBV7-8 and TRBJ1-2): GAGVSQSPRYKVAKRGQDVALRCDPISGHVSLFWYQQALGQGPEFLTYFQNEAQLDKSGLPSDRFFAERPEGSVSTLKIQRTQQEDSAVYLCASSSPRGQLGYGYTFGSGTRLTVV.

This clonotype showed up just a few times. The chain combines TRBV7-7 with TRBJ1-1, with a possible D match to TRBD1 (6 bases). Per the germline V gene, CDR1 is SSHAT and CDR2 is FNYEAQ (reference sequence). Trimming cost V 4 bases and J 0 bases, with 15 bases left between them. CDR3 size: 16 residues. The CDR3 here is CASSYPPGHLNTEAFF. The CDR3 DNA is TGTGCCAGCAGCTATCCGCCGGGACACTTGAACACTGAAGCTTTCTTT. Looking up the rest from reference TRBV7-7 and TRBJ1-1 gives the full variable domain: GAGVSQSPRYKVTKRGQDVTLRCDPISSHATLYWYQQALGQGPEFLTYFNYEAQPDKSGLPSDRFSAERPEGSISTLTIQRTEQRDSAMYRCASSYPPGHLNTEAFFGQGTRLTVV.

A few counts support this clonotype. The V gene is TRBV10-3, the J gene TRBJ2-3; no definite D call. This CDR3 region has 15 residues. The germline gives CDR1 ENHRY, CDR2 SYGVKD. V lost 7 bases and J lost 2, with 16 bases in between. CDR3 region: CAINRRQDPTDTQYF. The CDR3 DNA is TGTGCCATCAATCGTAGACAAGATCCCACAGATACGCAGTATTTT.

The genes are TRBV29-1 and TRBJ1-4; D may be TRBD1 (6 bases). CDR1 is SQVTM and CDR2 is ANQGSEA in the germline V gene. Trimming stripped 5 bases from V and 6 bases from J, with 13 bases between. This CDR3 has 13 residues. CDR3 sequence: CSVRGQNDEKLFF. CDR3 in DNA: TGCAGCGTTCGCGGACAGAATGATGAAAAACTGTTTTTT. The variable domain in full, with the rest retrieved from reference TRBV29-1 and TRBJ1-4, is SAVISQKPSRDICQRGTSLTIQCQVDSQVTMMFWYRQQPGQSLTLIATANQGSEATYESGFVIDKFPISRPNLTFSTLTVSNMSPEDSSIYLCSVRGQNDEKLFFGSGTQLSVL.